This TCR beta chain was documented in a study of T cell responses to AZD1222 COVID-19 vaccine. Points from the study as a whole: Vaccine-associated CD4 TCRs ranged over spike, dominating at 160-218 and 743-854. Researchers took repertoire samples only after the peak T cell response had come.

A word on this clone: Its antigen is currently unknown.

Clones were read by immunoSEQ multiplex PCR, and TCRdb kept only the in-frame ones, dropping some. Among 110,000 to 150,000 clones, approximately 89% were seen once, and the ten largest hold 4.7%. The source of this sequence is an adult in good health. Sequences were derived from peripheral blood, sampled on day 0 of AZD1222 vaccination.

The CDR3 reads CASSNPSYEQYF. In nucleotides, the CDR3 is TGTGCCAGTAGTAACCCGTCCTACGAGCAGTACTTC. J is TRBJ2-7 and V is TRBV19; D is unresolved. V was cut by 4 bases and J by 1 base, with 5 bases left in between. The V gene's germline CDR1 is LNHDA and CDR2 SQIVND (reference sequence). The CDR3 has 12 residues.